This T cell receptor beta chain emerged from a study of cytomegalovirus exposure and HLA in healthy donors. Whole-study context: Prior work identified under 130 million unique TCR beta sequences in roughly 190 million T cells. Ancestry clustering placed around 80% of more than 350 genotyped donors in the Caucasian-associated cluster. Study outcomes and limitations: In a later analysis, TCR beta V- and J-gene trimming showed a link to a missense DCLRE1C variant. Exclusion applied to some V segments, including TRBV6-2 and TRBV6-3, as they were indistinguishable.

Primers included in the PCR were 60 Vbeta and 13 Jbeta primers. Sequencing was performed with immunoSEQ multiplex PCR; in TCRdb, only in-frame clones are kept and a portion is missing. This table holds 150,000 to 200,000 clones, 70% to 80% found once. A note on this clone: What it recognizes is unknown.

V was shortened by 0 bases and J by 1 base, with 10 bases between the two germline ends. The germline gives CDR1 SGHRS, CDR2 YFSETQ. The CDR3 sequence is 15 residues long. The V gene is TRBV5-1, the J gene TRBJ1-2; D is perhaps TRBD1 (5 bases). The material sequenced was PBMCs. The sequence came from a middle-aged woman in good health and CMV-seronegative. For the CDR3, the DNA is TGCGCCAGCAGCTTGGTTGGGACTGATAACTATGGCTACACCTTC. Translating gives CASSLVGTDNYGYTF.